The rows below give T cell receptor beta chains drawn from one sample of a study of blood T cell repertoires in COVID-19. Assay used: immunoSEQ multiplex PCR; TCRdb lists only in-frame clones, some missing. The sample shows 200,000 to 250,000 clones, 85% to 90% of them seen only once. Sequencing was done on a sample of peripheral blood. The receptors derive from a man older than 75 with acute or convalescent COVID-19. CDR3s include the opening cysteine and the closing phenylalanine or tryptophan. Each record gives: J gene, D gene, clone size, V gene, CDR3 DNA, CDR3 protein. D genes are given only for firm matches. Where a row states a size, it is once, few, many or the class of an expanded clone; other rows omit it.

>TRBJ2-3|TRBD2|-|TRBV20-1
TGCAGTGCTAGTGGCGGGAGTGGAGCAGATACGCAGTATTTT
CSASGGSGADTQYF
>TRBJ2-5|TRBD1|-|TRBV27
TGTGCCAGCAGTGCCCCGGGACAGGGGAGGGAGACCCAGTACTTC
CASSAPGQGRETQYF
>TRBJ2-3|TRBD1|-|TRBV6-6
TGTGCCAGCAGTCCTACAGGGGGCGGCACAGATACGCAGTATTTT
CASSPTGGGTDTQYF
>TRBJ1-5|-|-|TRBV12-3/TRBV12-4
TGTGCCAGCAGTTTGGGGGCACGGCAGCCCCAGCATTTT
CASSLGARQPQHF
>TRBJ2-2|TRBD1|-|TRBV5-5
TGTGCCAGCAGCCAAAGACAGGGGGCCACCGGGGAGCTGTTTTTT
CASSQRQGATGELFF
>TRBJ1-2|TRBD1|-|TRBV19
TGTGCCAGTAGGGCGACCAGGGGGCAGAATGGCTACACCTTC
CASRATRGQNGYTF
>TRBJ1-1|-|-|TRBV28
TGTGCCAGCAGGCAAACGACAGATGAAGCTTTCTTT
CASRQTTDEAFF
>TRBJ2-7|TRBD2|-|TRBV30
TGTGCCTGGAACACGGACAGGGTTTCGACTAGCGGGAGGCTTGGCTACGAGCAGTACTTC
CAWNTDRVSTSGRLGYEQYF
>TRBJ1-6|TRBD1|-|TRBV27
TGTGCCAGCAGTCCAAGGGGGCCAAAAATTCTCACCCTCCACTTT
CASSPRGPKILTLHF
>TRBJ2-2|-|-|TRBV11-3
TGTGCCAGCAGCCCTCGTCCCCGGGAGCTGTTTTTT
CASSPRPRELFF
>TRBJ1-2|-|-|TRBV5-4
TGTGCCAGCAGCTTGGCTGTCAGGGGAAACTATGGCTACACCTTC
CASSLAVRGNYGYTF
>TRBJ2-1|-|-|TRBV19
TGTGCCAGTAGTATCCGGGGACTGGATGAGCAGTTCTTC
CASSIRGLDEQFF
>TRBJ2-7|TRBD2|-|TRBV11-1
TGTGCCAGCAGCTTGGTAGGCGGGAGTCAAGACGAGCAGTACTTC
CASSLVGGSQDEQYF
>TRBJ1-2|TRBD1|-|TRBV12-3/TRBV12-4
TGTGCCAGCAGTTTCACACAGGGGAATGGCTACACCTTC
CASSFTQGNGYTF
>TRBJ2-5|TRBD2|-|TRBV7-3
TGTGCCAGCAGCTTAAGCGGTAGCGGGAGTGGGACCCAGTACTTC
CASSLSGSGSGTQYF
>TRBJ2-5|-|-|TRBV4-1
TGCGCCAGCAGCCAACTAGAGCGAATTCAAGAGACCCAGTACTTC
CASSQLERIQETQYF
>TRBJ2-7|-|few|TRBV18
TGTGCCAGCTCACTTGGGCCCTCCTACGAGCAGTACTTC
CASSLGPSYEQYF
>TRBJ2-5|TRBD1|-|TRBV19
TGTGCCAGTAGTAGGCGACAGGGGTCCGGGGAGACCCAGTACTTC
CASSRRQGSGETQYF
>TRBJ2-1|TRBD1|-|TRBV10-3
TGTGCCATCAGTAGAAGGGACAGCTCAATCTACAATGAGCAGTTCTTC
CAISRRDSSIYNEQFF
>TRBJ2-4|TRBD2|-|TRBV28
TGTGCCAGCAGTTTAGGGGGACTAACAACAAAAAACATTCAGTACTTC
CASSLGGLTTKNIQYF
>TRBJ1-5|TRBD1|-|TRBV27
TGTGCCAGCAGGATAGGGACAGGTCATAGCAATCAGCCCCAGCATTTT
CASRIGTGHSNQPQHF
>TRBJ1-4|TRBD1|-|TRBV6-6
TGTGCCAGCAGCCTCCGACAGGGGACCGTTCGTGAAAAACTGTTTTTT
CASSLRQGTVREKLFF
>TRBJ2-1|TRBD2|-|TRBV11-2
TGTGCCAGCAGCTTAGGACTAGCGAACAATGAGCAGTTCTTC
CASSLGLANNEQFF
>TRBJ1-5|TRBD1|-|TRBV24-1
TGTGCCACCAGTGACTCCGGACAGGGGAGTTGGCAGCCCCAGCATTTT
CATSDSGQGSWQPQHF
>TRBJ1-1|-|-|TRBV20-1
TGCAGTGCCTTGCGAAATGAAGCTTTCTTT
CSALRNEAFF
>TRBJ1-5|TRBD1|-|TRBV3-1/TRBV3-2
TGTGCCAGCAGCCAAGGGGACAGGGGGGGCAATCAGCCCCAGCATTTT
CASSQGDRGGNQPQHF
>TRBJ2-2|-|-|TRBV5-1
TGCGCCAGCACCCAGGGCTCGTACACCGGGGAGCTGTTTTTT
CASTQGSYTGELFF
>TRBJ2-1|-|-|TRBV6-5
TGTGCCAGCAGTTACCTAGCTCATTCGGGGCAGTTCTTC
CASSYLAHSGQFF
>TRBJ1-1|TRBD1|-|TRBV7-8
TGTGCCAGCAGACGAGACAGGGTATCCGGCACTGAAGCTTTCTTT
CASRRDRVSGTEAFF
>TRBJ2-1|-|-|TRBV18
TGTGCCAGCTCACCAAGCCTACGTCAAGGGGGTGAGCAGTTCTTC
CASSPSLRQGGEQFF
>TRBJ2-6|TRBD1|-|TRBV19
TGTGCCAGTAGTGCTCGACAGGGGGCTGGGGCCAACGTCCTGACTTTC
CASSARQGAGANVLTF
>TRBJ2-2|TRBD1|-|TRBV14
TGTGCCAGCAGCAGCCGGGACAGGGGGCTTACCGGGGAGCTGTTTTTT
CASSSRDRGLTGELFF
>TRBJ2-1|-|-|TRBV2
TGTGCCAGCAAATGGGACTCCTTGGGGGAGCAGTTCTTC
CASKWDSLGEQFF
>TRBJ1-4|-|-|TRBV6-6
TGTGCCAGCAGTTCCAGGGGCACTAATGAAAAACTGTTTTTT
CASSSRGTNEKLFF
>TRBJ1-4|TRBD1|-|TRBV28
TGTGCCAGCAGAACACAGGGGGCTGAAAAACTGTTTTTT
CASRTQGAEKLFF
>TRBJ1-5|TRBD1|many|TRBV19
TGTGCCAGTAGTTTCGACAGGGTTGAGAGCAATCAGCCCCAGCATTTT
CASSFDRVESNQPQHF
>TRBJ1-6|-|few|TRBV30
TGTGCCTGGAGCGCACCTACCTCACCCCTCCACTTT
CAWSAPTSPLHF
>TRBJ2-6|TRBD1|-|TRBV7-9
TGTGCCAGCAGCTTGTCAGGGGGCGCTACCGGGGCCAACGTCCTGACTTTC
CASSLSGGATGANVLTF
>TRBJ1-1|-|-|TRBV27
TGTGCCAGCAGTTTCGGCGGGATGAACACTGAAGCTTTCTTT
CASSFGGMNTEAFF
>TRBJ2-2|-|-|TRBV7-6
TGTGCCAGCAGCCCTTCTAGTGGCCCCGGGACCGGGGAGCTGTTTTTT
CASSPSSGPGTGELFF
>TRBJ2-1|-|-|TRBV7-6
TGTGCCAGCAGCTTAGGGGCCGGAGAGCAGTTCTTC
CASSLGAGEQFF
>TRBJ2-2|TRBD1|-|TRBV27
TGTGCCAGCAGGACAGGGGTAGGGGAGCTGTTTTTT
CASRTGVGELFF
>TRBJ2-5|TRBD2|few|TRBV14
TGTGCCAGCAGCCATAATGACGGACTAGCGGCTCTCGTGAGGCAAGAGACCCAGTACTTC
CASSHNDGLAALVRQETQYF
>TRBJ2-5|TRBD2|-|TRBV7-3
TGTGCCAGCAGCATCGGACTAGCGGGGACCCAGTACTTC
CASSIGLAGTQYF
>TRBJ2-5|-|-|TRBV21-1
TGTGCCAGCAGCAACCTCAGGGCCGGAGAGACCCAGTACTTC
CASSNLRAGETQYF
>TRBJ1-5|-|few|TRBV27
TGTGCCAGCAGTTTCGGGGGTCCGGATCAGCCCCAGCATTTT
CASSFGGPDQPQHF
>TRBJ2-6|TRBD1|-|TRBV27
TGTGCCAGCAGGACAGGGGACCACTCTGGGGCCAACGTCCTGACTTTC
CASRTGDHSGANVLTF
>TRBJ1-3|-|-|TRBV7-6
TGTGCCAGCAGCCCACAAACTAATGGAAACACCATATATTTT
CASSPQTNGNTIYF
>TRBJ1-1|TRBD1|-|TRBV19
TGTGCCAGTAGTTATTTGACAGGGATGAACACTGAAGCTTTCTTT
CASSYLTGMNTEAFF
>TRBJ2-3|TRBD2|-|TRBV5-1
TGCGCCAGCAGCGCGTCACTTTCTAGCGGAAACACAGATACGCAGTATTTT
CASSASLSSGNTDTQYF